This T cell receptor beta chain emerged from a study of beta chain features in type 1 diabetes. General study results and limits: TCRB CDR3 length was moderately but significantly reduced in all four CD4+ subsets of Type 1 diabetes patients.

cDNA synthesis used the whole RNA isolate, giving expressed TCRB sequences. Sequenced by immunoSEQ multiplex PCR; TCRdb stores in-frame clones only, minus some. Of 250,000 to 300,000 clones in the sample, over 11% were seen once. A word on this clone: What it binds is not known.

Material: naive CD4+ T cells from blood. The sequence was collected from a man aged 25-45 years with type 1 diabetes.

The CDR3 nucleotides are TGTGCCAGCAGTACCCAGGGAAGGGAAAAACTGTTTTTT. Translation gives CASSTQGREKLFF. The chain is built from TRBV6-5 and TRBJ1-4; D perhaps matches TRBD1 (5 bases). With 5 bases removed from V and 8 bases from J, the gap between germline ends came to 12 bases. Germline-derived CDR1 and CDR2 are MNHEY and SVGAGI. The CDR3 contains 13 residues.